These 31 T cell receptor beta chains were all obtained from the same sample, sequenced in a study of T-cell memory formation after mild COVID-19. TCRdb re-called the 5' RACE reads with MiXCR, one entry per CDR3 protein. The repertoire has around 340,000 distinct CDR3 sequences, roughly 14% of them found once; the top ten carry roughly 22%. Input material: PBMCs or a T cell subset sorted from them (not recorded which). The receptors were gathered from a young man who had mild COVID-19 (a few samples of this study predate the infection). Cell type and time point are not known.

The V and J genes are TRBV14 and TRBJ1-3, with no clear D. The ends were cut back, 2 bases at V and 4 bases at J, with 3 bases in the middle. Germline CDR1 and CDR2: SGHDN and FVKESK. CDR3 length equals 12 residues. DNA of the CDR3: TGTGCCAGCAGCCAACCCGGAAACACCATATATTTT. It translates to CASSQPGNTIYF.

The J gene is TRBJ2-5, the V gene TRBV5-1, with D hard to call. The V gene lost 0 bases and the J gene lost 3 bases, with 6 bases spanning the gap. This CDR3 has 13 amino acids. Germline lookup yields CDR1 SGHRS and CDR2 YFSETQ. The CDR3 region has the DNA TGCGCCAGCAGCTTGGACGGTGAAGAGACCCAGTACTTC. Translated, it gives CASSLDGEETQYF.

The CDR3 reads CSVETSVNTGELFF. The CDR3 region has the DNA TGCAGCGTAGAGACTAGCGTAAACACCGGGGAGCTGTTTTTT. The V and J genes are TRBV29-1 and TRBJ2-2; 8 bases align to TRBD2. The ends lost 6 bases at V and 2 bases at J; junction bases unmatched: 5. The CDR3 contains 14 residues. Germline V CDR1 and CDR2: SQVTM, ANQGSEA.

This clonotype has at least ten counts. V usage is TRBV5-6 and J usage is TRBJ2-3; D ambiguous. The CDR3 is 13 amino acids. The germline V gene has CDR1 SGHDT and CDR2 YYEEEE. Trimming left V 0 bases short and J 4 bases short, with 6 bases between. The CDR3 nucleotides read TGTGCCAGCAGCTTGGCCAATTCAGATACGCAGTATTTT. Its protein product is CASSLANSDTQYF. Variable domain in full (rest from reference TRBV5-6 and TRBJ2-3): DAGVTQSPTHLIKTRGQQVTLRCSPKSGHDTVSWYQQALGQGPQFIFQYYEEEERQRGNFPDRFSGHQFPNYSSELNVNALLLGDSALYLCASSLANSDTQYFGPGTRLTVL.

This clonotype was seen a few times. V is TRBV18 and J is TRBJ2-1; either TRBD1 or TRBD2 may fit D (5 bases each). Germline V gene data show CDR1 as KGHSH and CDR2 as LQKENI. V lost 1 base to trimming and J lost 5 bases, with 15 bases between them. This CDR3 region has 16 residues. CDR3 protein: CASSPQRGPSNNEQFF. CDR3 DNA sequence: TGTGCCAGCTCACCACAAAGGGGACCTTCTAACAATGAGCAGTTCTTC. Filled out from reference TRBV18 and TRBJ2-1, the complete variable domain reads NAGVMQNPRHLVRRRGQEARLRCSPMKGHSHVYWYRQLPEEGLKFMVYLQKENIIDESGMPKERFSAEFPKEGPSILRIQQVVRGDSAAYFCASSPQRGPSNNEQFFGPGTRLTVL.

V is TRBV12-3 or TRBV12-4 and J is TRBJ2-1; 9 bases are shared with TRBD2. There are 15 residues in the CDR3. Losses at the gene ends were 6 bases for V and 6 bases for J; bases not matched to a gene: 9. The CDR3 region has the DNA TGTGCCAGCAGACCGGCGGGGGGGCCCATCAATGAGCAGTTCTTC. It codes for CASRPAGGPINEQFF.

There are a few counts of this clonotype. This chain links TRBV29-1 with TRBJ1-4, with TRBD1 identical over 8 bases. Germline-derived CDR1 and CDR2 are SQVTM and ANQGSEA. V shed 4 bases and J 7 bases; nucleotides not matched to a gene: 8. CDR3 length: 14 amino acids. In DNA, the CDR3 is TGCAGCGTTGGATTGGACAGGGAAGGTGAAAAACTGTTTTTT. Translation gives CSVGLDREGEKLFF. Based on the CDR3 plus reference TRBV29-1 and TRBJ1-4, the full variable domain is SAVISQKPSRDICQRGTSLTIQCQVDSQVTMMFWYRQQPGQSLTLIATANQGSEATYESGFVIDKFPISRPNLTFSTLTVSNMSPEDSSIYLCSVGLDREGEKLFFGSGTQLSVL.

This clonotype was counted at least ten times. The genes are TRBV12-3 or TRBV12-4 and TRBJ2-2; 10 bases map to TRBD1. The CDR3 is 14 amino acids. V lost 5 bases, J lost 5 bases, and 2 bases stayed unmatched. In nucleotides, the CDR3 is TGTGCCAGCAGTAGGGACAGGGGAACCGGGGAGCTGTTTTTT. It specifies CASSRDRGTGELFF.

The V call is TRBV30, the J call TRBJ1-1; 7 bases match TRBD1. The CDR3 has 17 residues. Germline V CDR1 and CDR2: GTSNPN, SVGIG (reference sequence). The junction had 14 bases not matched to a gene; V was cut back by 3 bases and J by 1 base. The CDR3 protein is CAWRMLLPQGRNTEAFF. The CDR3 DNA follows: TGTGCCTGGAGGATGTTGTTGCCACAGGGGAGGAACACTGAAGCTTTCTTT.

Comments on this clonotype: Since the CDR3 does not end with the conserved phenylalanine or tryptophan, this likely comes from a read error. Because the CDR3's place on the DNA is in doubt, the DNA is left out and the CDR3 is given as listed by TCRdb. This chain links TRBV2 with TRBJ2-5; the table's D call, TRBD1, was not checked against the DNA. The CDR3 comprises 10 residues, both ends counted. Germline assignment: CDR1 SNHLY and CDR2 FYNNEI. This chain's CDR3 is CASGTGRPIV.

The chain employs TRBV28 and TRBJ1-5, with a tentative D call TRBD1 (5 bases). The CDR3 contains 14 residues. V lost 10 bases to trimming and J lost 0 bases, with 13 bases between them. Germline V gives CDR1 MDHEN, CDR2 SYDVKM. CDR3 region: CATGGGNSNQPQHF. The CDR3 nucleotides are TGTGCCACCGGGGGGGGAAATAGCAATCAGCCCCAGCATTTT.

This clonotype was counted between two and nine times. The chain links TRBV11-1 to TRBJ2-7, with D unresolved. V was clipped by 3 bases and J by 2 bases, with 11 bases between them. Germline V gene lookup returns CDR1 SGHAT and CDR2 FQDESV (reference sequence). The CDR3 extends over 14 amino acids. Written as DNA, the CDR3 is TGTGCCAGCAGCTTGGCTGGTAAGGCCTACGAGCAGTACTTC. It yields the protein CASSLAGKAYEQYF.

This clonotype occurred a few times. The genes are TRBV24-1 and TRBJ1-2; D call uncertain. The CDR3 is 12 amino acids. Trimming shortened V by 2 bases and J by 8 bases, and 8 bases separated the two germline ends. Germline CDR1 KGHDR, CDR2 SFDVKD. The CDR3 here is CATSDWYSGYTF. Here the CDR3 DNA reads TGTGCCACCAGTGATTGGTATAGCGGCTACACCTTC.

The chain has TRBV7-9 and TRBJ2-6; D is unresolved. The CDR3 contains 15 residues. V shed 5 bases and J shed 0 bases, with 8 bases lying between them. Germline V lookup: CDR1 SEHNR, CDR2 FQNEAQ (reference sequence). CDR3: CASSLWISGANVLTF. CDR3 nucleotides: TGTGCCAGCAGCCTCTGGATCTCTGGGGCCAACGTCCTGACTTTC.

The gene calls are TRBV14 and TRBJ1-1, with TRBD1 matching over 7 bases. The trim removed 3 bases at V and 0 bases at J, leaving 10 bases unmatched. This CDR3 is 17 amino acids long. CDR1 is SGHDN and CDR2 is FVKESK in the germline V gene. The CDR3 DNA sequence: TGTGCCAGCAGCCACAAGACCCTGACAGGGCTGAACACTGAAGCTTTCTTT. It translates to CASSHKTLTGLNTEAFF.

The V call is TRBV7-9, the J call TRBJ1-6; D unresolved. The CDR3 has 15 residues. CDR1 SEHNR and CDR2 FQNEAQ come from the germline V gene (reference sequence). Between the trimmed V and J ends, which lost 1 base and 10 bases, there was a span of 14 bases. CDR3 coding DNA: TGTGCCAGCAGCTTAGGGGCCCACAGAAGCTCACCCCTCCACTTT. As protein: CASSLGAHRSSPLHF.

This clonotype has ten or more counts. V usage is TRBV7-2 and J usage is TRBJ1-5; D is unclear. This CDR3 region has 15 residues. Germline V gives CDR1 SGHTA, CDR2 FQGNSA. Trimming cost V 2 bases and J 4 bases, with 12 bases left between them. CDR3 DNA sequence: TGTGCCAGCAGCTTATCGTGGGCGCCGAATCAGCCCCAGCATTTT. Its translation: CASSLSWAPNQPQHF.

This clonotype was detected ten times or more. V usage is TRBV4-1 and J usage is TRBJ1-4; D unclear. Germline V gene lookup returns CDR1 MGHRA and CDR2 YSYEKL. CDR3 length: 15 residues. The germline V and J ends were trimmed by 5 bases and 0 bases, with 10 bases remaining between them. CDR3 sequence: CASSFYPATNEKLFF. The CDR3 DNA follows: TGCGCCAGCAGCTTCTACCCTGCAACTAATGAAAAACTGTTTTTT.

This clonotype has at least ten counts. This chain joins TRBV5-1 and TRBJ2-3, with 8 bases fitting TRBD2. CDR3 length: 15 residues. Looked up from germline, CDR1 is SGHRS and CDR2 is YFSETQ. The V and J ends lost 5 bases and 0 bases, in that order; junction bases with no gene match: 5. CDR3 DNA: TGCGCCAGCAGGTCGTTAGCGGGGAGCACAGATACGCAGTATTTT. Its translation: CASRSLAGSTDTQYF.

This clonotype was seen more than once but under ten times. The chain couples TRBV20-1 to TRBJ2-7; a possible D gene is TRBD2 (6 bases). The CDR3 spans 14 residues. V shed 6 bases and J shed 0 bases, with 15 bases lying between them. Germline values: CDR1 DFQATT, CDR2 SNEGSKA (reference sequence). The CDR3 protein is CSAASPGVSYEQYV. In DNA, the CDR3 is TGCAGTGCCGCTTCCCCGGGGGTCTCCTACGAGCAGTACGTC.

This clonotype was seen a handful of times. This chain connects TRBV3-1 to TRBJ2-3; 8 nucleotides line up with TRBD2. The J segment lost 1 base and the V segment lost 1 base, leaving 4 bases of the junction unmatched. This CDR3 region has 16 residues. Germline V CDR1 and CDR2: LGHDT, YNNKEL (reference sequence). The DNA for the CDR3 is TGTGCCAGCAGCCAAGTTGCAGCGGGGGGCACAGATACGCAGTATTTT. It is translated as CASSQVAAGGTDTQYF.

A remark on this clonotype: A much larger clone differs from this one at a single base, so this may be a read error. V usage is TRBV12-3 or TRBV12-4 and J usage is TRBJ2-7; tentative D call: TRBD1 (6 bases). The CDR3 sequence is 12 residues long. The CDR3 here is CASTLQYGTPIF. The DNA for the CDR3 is TGTGCCAGCACTCTTCAATACGGGACACCCATCTTC.

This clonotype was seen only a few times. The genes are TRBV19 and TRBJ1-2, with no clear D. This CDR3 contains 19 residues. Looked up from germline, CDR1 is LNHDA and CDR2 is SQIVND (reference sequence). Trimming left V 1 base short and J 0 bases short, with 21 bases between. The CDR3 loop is CASSIVRPGRTIANYGYTF. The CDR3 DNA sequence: TGTGCCAGTAGTATAGTTCGTCCGGGCAGGACGATCGCTAACTATGGCTACACCTTC.

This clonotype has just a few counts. The CDR3 DNA sequence: TGTGCCACCGCTTCCGGGACAGCCTCCTACGAGCAGTACTTC. Its translation: CATASGTASYEQYF. This chain connects TRBV7-6 to TRBJ2-7, with 7 bases fitting TRBD1. CDR3 length equals 14 residues. The V segment lost 10 bases and the J segment 0 bases; nucleotides outside the gene matches: 9. Germline V gene sequence: CDR1 SGHVS, CDR2 FNYEAQ.

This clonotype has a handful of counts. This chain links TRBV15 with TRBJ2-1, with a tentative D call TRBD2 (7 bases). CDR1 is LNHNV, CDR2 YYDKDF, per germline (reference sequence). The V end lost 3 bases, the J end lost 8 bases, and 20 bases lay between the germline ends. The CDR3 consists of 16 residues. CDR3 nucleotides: TGTGCCACCAGCAGCTTTACCGGGACGGGGGGCGATGAGCAGTTCTTC. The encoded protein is CATSSFTGTGGDEQFF.

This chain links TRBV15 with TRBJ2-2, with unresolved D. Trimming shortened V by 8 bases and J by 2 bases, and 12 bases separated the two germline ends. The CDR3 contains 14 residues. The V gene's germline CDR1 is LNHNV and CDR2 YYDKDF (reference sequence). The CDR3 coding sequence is TGTGCCACCGATTCGGACCTCAACACCGGGGAGCTGTTTTTT. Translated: CATDSDLNTGELFF.

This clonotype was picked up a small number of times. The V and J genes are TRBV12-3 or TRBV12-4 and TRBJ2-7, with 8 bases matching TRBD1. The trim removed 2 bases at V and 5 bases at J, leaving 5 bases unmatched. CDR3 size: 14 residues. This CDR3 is CASSLRTGINEQYF. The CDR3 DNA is TGTGCCAGCAGTTTACGGACAGGGATAAACGAGCAGTACTTC.

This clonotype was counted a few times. CDR3 amino acids: CASSYAGTGSGTEAFF. DNA of the CDR3: TGTGCCAGCAGTTACGCTGGGACAGGGAGCGGCACTGAAGCTTTCTTT. This chain links TRBV6-5 with TRBJ1-1; 9 bases are a match to TRBD1. With 2 bases clipped from V and 4 bases from J, the junction kept 8 bases outside the gene matches. Per germline, CDR1 MNHEY and CDR2 SVGAGI. The CDR3 spans 16 residues.

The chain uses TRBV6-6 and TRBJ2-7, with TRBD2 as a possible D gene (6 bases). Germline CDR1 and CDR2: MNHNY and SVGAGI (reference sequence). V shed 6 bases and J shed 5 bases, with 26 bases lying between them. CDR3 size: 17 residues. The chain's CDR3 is CASSLGVEGSSLDEQYV. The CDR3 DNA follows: TGTGCCAGCAGCCTTGGGGTGGAGGGGTCGAGTTTAGACGAGCAGTACGTC.

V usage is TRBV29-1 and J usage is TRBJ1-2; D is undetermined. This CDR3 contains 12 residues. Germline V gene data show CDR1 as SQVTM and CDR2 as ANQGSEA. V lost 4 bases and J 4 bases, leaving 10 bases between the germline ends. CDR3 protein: CSVGGPVYGYTF. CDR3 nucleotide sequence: TGCAGCGTTGGTGGGCCGGTCTATGGCTACACCTTC.

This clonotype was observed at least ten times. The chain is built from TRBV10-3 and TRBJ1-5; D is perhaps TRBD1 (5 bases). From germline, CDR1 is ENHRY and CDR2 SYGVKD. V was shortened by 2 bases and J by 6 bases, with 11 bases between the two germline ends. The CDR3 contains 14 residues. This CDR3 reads CAISEMGEGQPQHF. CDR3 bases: TGTGCCATCAGTGAGATGGGGGAGGGTCAGCCCCAGCATTTT.